These 8 T cell receptor beta chains were sequenced from one sample in a study of blood T cell repertoires in COVID-19. Libraries were prepared by immunoSEQ multiplex PCR; TCRdb keeps only in-frame clonotypes and omits some of them. The repertoire holds 250,000 to 350,000 clones, 70% to 90% seen once, with around 6% in the top ten. The sample taken for sequencing was peripheral blood. The receptors were sampled from a man aged 18 to 35 who had recovered from COVID-19.

The gene calls are TRBV5-1 and TRBJ1-1; TRBD1 aligns across 9 bases. Germline CDR1 reads SGHRS; CDR2 reads YFSETQ. The V gene end was trimmed by 4 bases and the J gene end by 7 bases; junction bases not matched to a gene: 8. This CDR3 is 14 amino acids long. CDR3 in DNA: TGCGCCAGCAGCGCCCACGGGACAGGGAGTGAAGCTTTCTTT. This encodes CASSAHGTGSEAFF.

The chain carries TRBV7-9 and TRBJ2-3; 7 bases are shared with TRBD2. Germline values: CDR1 SEHNR, CDR2 FQNEAQ (reference sequence). V gave up 7 bases and J gave up 6 bases; unmatched junction bases: 10. The CDR3 is 14 amino acids. The CDR3 protein is CASTYRGETDTQYF. The CDR3 DNA sequence: TGTGCCAGCACCTATCGGGGGGAAACTGATACGCAGTATTTT.

The V and J genes are TRBV11-2 and TRBJ1-2; unclear D gene. The CDR3 has 13 residues. V dropped 3 bases and J dropped 8 bases, with 13 bases sitting between them. CDR1 SGHAT and CDR2 FQNNGV come from the germline V gene. CDR3 sequence (DNA): TGTGCCAGCAGCTTCTCCTCGGCGGGGGGCTACACCTTC. It codes for CASSFSSAGGYTF. The entire variable domain, with the rest obtained from reference TRBV11-2 and TRBJ1-2, is as follows: EAGVAQSPRYKIIEKRQSVAFWCNPISGHATLYWYQQILGQGPKLLIQFQNNGVVDDSQLPKDRFSAERLKGVDSTLKIQPAKLEDSAVYLCASSFSSAGGYTFGSGTRLTVV.

This sequence joins TRBV5-6 and TRBJ2-1; TRBD1 might be the D (5 bases). Trimming removed 4 bases from V and 0 bases from J, with 14 bases in between. The CDR3 is made up of 16 amino acids. From germline, CDR1 is SGHDT and CDR2 YYEEEE. CDR3 DNA sequence: TGTGCCAGCAGCGTACGGACAACGAGCTCCTACAATGAGCAGTTCTTC. As protein: CASSVRTTSSYNEQFF.

This clone has only one observation. The chain employs TRBV7-9 and TRBJ1-2; perhaps TRBD1 as D (6 bases). Germline V gene sequence: CDR1 SEHNR, CDR2 FQNEAQ (reference sequence). V was shortened by 4 bases and J by 3 bases, with 21 bases between the two germline ends. There are 17 residues in the CDR3. The CDR3 is CASSSRDPGGQYYGYTF. CDR3 DNA sequence: TGTGCCAGCAGCTCGAGAGATCCGGGGGGCCAGTACTATGGCTACACCTTC.

The chain carries TRBV19 and TRBJ2-2; D perhaps matches TRBD2 (7 bases). Per germline, CDR1 LNHDA and CDR2 SQIVND (reference sequence). The CDR3 spans 14 residues. V dropped 2 bases and J dropped 8 bases, with 12 bases sitting between them. CDR3 residues: CASSIPGGRGELFF. The CDR3 DNA is TGTGCCAGTAGTATACCGGGGGGCCGTGGGGAGCTGTTTTTT.

The rearrangement joins TRBV7-9 to TRBJ1-4, with TRBD1 matching over 8 bases. The V gene end was trimmed by 4 bases and the J gene end by 7 bases; junction bases not matched to a gene: 5. The germline V gene encodes CDR1 SEHNR and CDR2 FQNEAQ (reference sequence). The CDR3 consists of 14 residues. CDR3 region: CASSSQGAFEKLFF. For the CDR3, the DNA is TGTGCCAGCAGCTCGCAGGGGGCTTTTGAAAAACTGTTTTTT.

The V gene is TRBV10-3, the J gene TRBJ2-1, with TRBD2 identical over 14 bases. This CDR3 contains 17 residues. Germline V gene sequence: CDR1 ENHRY, CDR2 SYGVKD. V shed 4 bases, J shed 6 bases, and the junction held 8 bases outside the gene matches. The CDR3 here is CAISGGLAGEVPNEQFF. CDR3 in DNA: TGTGCCATCAGTGGGGGACTAGCGGGAGAGGTACCCAATGAGCAGTTCTTC.